These 21 T cell receptor beta chains were sequenced from one sample in a study of shared clonotypes between healthy human individuals (dated by TCRdb to the early 2020s). To prepare the library, the immunoSEQ multiplex PCR assay was applied. TCRdb retrieved this table from immuneACCESS and kept in-frame rearrangements only. Not all clones are present; in checked studies, unresolved V genes account for under half, and no reason is known for the remainder. The table for this sample lists approximately 320,000 clones; around 86% of them were counted only once. The top ten hold 15% to 20% of the sample. Sequenced: memory CD8+ T cells sorted from blood. Reading the label with the study, this specimen's cell subset or site is: CD45RO+ cells pooled with CCR7-negative TemRA cells. The receptors shown here come from a man aged 18 to 29 in good health.

V gene TRBV6-5 combines with J gene TRBJ2-7; no clear D. This CDR3 is 14 amino acids long. Per the germline V gene, CDR1 is MNHEY and CDR2 is SVGAGI. V was pared by 2 bases and J by 2 bases, with 10 bases between. CDR3 protein: CASSYEGFPYEQYF. CDR3 DNA sequence: TGTGCCAGCAGTTACGAAGGATTTCCCTACGAGCAGTACTTC.

As for this clone: Other DNA sequences of this sample code for an identical CDR3. The V call is TRBV28, the J call TRBJ1-5; 10 bases are shared with TRBD1. Germline V gene lookup returns CDR1 MDHEN and CDR2 SYDVKM. Trimming at V came to 3 bases and at J to 1 base, leaving 0 bases not matched to a gene. The CDR3 is 15 amino acids. DNA for the CDR3: TGTGCCAGCAGTTTGACAGGGGGCAGCAATCAGCCCCAGCATTTT. Translated, it gives CASSLTGGSNQPQHF.

In the case of this clone: Other DNA sequences in this specimen translate into the identical CDR3. This sequence joins TRBV6-1 and TRBJ2-7; D is perhaps TRBD2 (6 bases). CDR1 and CDR2 (germline): MNHNS, SASEGT. This CDR3 has 14 residues. V was clipped by 4 bases and J by 0 bases, with 10 bases between them. The CDR3 DNA reads as TGTGCCAGCAGTGGGCGGGGTTCCTCCTACGAGCAGTACTTC. Translating it yields CASSGRGSSYEQYF.

In this sample, this clone turned up a few times. V is TRBV6-6 and J is TRBJ2-1, with 7 bases lining up with TRBD2. The CDR3 spans 12 residues. The ends lost 5 bases at V and 15 bases at J; junction bases unmatched: 10. Germline V CDR1 and CDR2: MNHNY, SVGAGI (reference sequence). Here the CDR3 DNA reads TGTGCCAGCAGTACCCAAGCGGGGACTCTGTTCTTC. It is translated as CASSTQAGTLFF.

V gene TRBV5-4 combines with J gene TRBJ2-7; D is unclear. This CDR3 region has 13 residues. With 4 bases removed from V and 5 bases from J, the gap between germline ends came to 13 bases. From germline, CDR1 is SGHNT and CDR2 YYREEE (reference sequence). The CDR3 loop reads CASSEWSKDEQYF. Written as DNA, the CDR3 is TGTGCCAGCAGCGAGTGGAGCAAGGACGAGCAGTACTTC. The full variable domain, rest sourced from reference TRBV5-4 and TRBJ2-7, is ETGVTQSPTHLIKTRGQQVTLRCSSQSGHNTVSWYQQALGQGPQFIFQYYREEENGRGNFPPRFSGLQFPNYSSELNVNALELDDSALYLCASSEWSKDEQYFGPGTRLTVT.

This CDR3 reads CASSLSGQGHEKLFF. CDR3 sequence (DNA): TGTGCCAGCAGCTTATCGGGACAGGGGCATGAAAAACTGTTTTTT. The chain couples TRBV7-9 to TRBJ1-4; 10 positions agree with TRBD1. Looked up from germline, CDR1 is SEHNR and CDR2 is FQNEAQ (reference sequence). This CDR3 is 15 amino acids long. V shed 2 bases and J 6 bases; nucleotides not matched to a gene: 3.

The chain combines TRBV29-1 with TRBJ1-2; 7 positions agree with TRBD1. Germline CDR1 reads SQVTM; CDR2 reads ANQGSEA. The CDR3 is 13 residues long. Unmatched junction bases numbered 9, after V lost 7 bases and J lost 4 bases. Here the CDR3 DNA reads TGCAGCGCGACAGGGCCCTTAGGCTATGGCTACACCTTC. Encoded protein: CSATGPLGYGYTF.

The V gene is TRBV7-6, the J gene TRBJ2-7; 7 bases fit TRBD2. Germline V CDR1 and CDR2: SGHVS, FNYEAQ. The trim removed 2 bases at V and 3 bases at J, leaving 10 bases unmatched. This CDR3 region has 16 residues. The chain's CDR3 is CASSLNPPGTNYEQYF. CDR3 sequence (DNA): TGTGCCAGCAGCTTAAATCCCCCCGGGACTAACTACGAGCAGTACTTC.

This chain links TRBV4-1 with TRBJ1-5; D remains unclear. Germline V CDR1 and CDR2: MGHRA, YSYEKL. V dropped 1 base and J dropped 10 bases, with 17 bases sitting between them. This CDR3 has 15 residues. This chain's CDR3 is CASSQVWSGIQPQHF. CDR3 nucleotides: TGCGCCAGCAGCCAAGTTTGGTCTGGGATCCAACCCCAGCATTTT.

This clone was counted between two and nine times. This sequence joins TRBV19 and TRBJ2-4; D might be TRBD1 or TRBD2, each matching 5 bases. This CDR3 spans 18 amino acids. CDR1 is LNHDA and CDR2 is SQIVND in the germline V gene (reference sequence). The V and J ends lost 4 bases and 0 bases respectively, with 19 bases between them. The DNA for the CDR3 is TGTGCCAGTAGTAAACAGGCCGAGAGGGGATTAGCCAAAAACATTCAGTACTTC. Protein sequence: CASSKQAERGLAKNIQYF.

The chain combines TRBV11-2 with TRBJ2-2; TRBD1 matches at 8 bases. Germline values: CDR1 SGHAT, CDR2 FQNNGV. The CDR3 consists of 13 residues. After removal of 5 bases from V and 7 bases from J, the junction contained 3 bases not matched to a gene. This CDR3 is CASSQGAGGELFF. CDR3 nucleotide sequence: TGTGCCAGCAGCCAGGGGGCCGGCGGGGAGCTGTTTTTT.

The DNA of the CDR3 is TGTGCCAGTAGTATAAGTGAGACTAGCACAGATACGCAGTATTTT. Amino acids: CASSISETSTDTQYF. This chain connects TRBV19 to TRBJ2-3, with unresolved D. The V end lost 2 bases, the J end lost 0 bases, and 9 bases lay between the germline ends. This CDR3 is 15 amino acids long. In germline, CDR1 is LNHDA, CDR2 SQIVND (reference sequence). Variable domain in full (rest from reference TRBV19 and TRBJ2-3): DGGITQSPKYLFRKEGQNVTLSCEQNLNHDAMYWYRQDPGQGLRLIYYSQIVNDFQKGDIAEGYSVSREKKESFPLTVTSAQKNPTAFYLCASSISETSTDTQYFGPGTRLTVL.

V usage is TRBV10-3 and J usage is TRBJ1-3; D gene unclear. Looked up from germline, CDR1 is ENHRY and CDR2 is SYGVKD. The CDR3 is 13 residues long. Trimming took 4 bases from V and 6 from J, leaving 10 bases between them. The CDR3 spells CAISVTVANTIYF. The CDR3 DNA follows: TGTGCCATCAGTGTTACGGTAGCAAACACCATATATTTT.

This chain uses TRBV30 with TRBJ2-1; D unclear. Germline V gene lookup returns CDR1 GTSNPN and CDR2 SVGIG (reference sequence). V lost 3 bases, J lost 0 bases, and 12 bases lay in between. The CDR3 consists of 15 residues. The CDR3: CAWSVGASSYNEQFF. CDR3 in DNA: TGTGCCTGGAGCGTGGGCGCGAGCTCCTACAATGAGCAGTTCTTC.

The chain carries TRBV5-1 and TRBJ2-1; 8 bases fit TRBD2. J lost 6 bases, V lost 4 bases, and 12 bases had no gene match. This CDR3 has 16 residues. From germline, CDR1 is SGHRS and CDR2 YFSETQ. CDR3 sequence reads: CASSRDLGGLANEQFF. DNA of the CDR3: TGCGCCAGCAGCAGAGATTTAGGTGGACTAGCCAATGAGCAGTTCTTC. The complete variable domain, with remaining parts taken from reference TRBV5-1 and TRBJ2-1, reads KAGVTQTPRYLIKTRGQQVTLSCSPISGHRSVSWYQQTPGQGLQFLFEYFSETQRNKGNFPGRFSGRQFSNSRSEMNVSTLELGDSALYLCASSRDLGGLANEQFFGPGTRLTVL.

A note on this clone: Distinct nucleotide sequences in the sample also encode this CDR3. This chain connects TRBV5-4 to TRBJ2-7; D perhaps matches TRBD1 (5 bases). The CDR3 is made up of 13 amino acids. V lost 1 base to trimming and J lost 3 bases, with 8 bases between them. Germline assignment: CDR1 SGHNT and CDR2 YYREEE (reference sequence). CDR3 sequence reads: CASSLTGDYEQYF. CDR3 in DNA: TGTGCCAGCAGCTTGACAGGAGACTACGAGCAGTACTTC.

The chain carries TRBV28 and TRBJ1-1; tentatively, D is TRBD1 (6 bases). Looked up from germline, CDR1 is MDHEN and CDR2 is SYDVKM. The CDR3 totals 15 residues. The germline V and J ends were trimmed by 4 bases and 2 bases, with 14 bases remaining between them. The CDR3 DNA sequence: TGTGCCAGCAGTTGGGGGGGACAAACAAACACTGAAGCTTTCTTT. Translating it yields CASSWGGQTNTEAFF.

This clone occurred many times. The gene calls are TRBV7-2 and TRBJ2-7; 9 nucleotides align to TRBD1. The CDR3 is 18 amino acids. The germline V gene has CDR1 SGHTA and CDR2 FQGNSA. Germline trimming cut 1 base from V and 4 bases from J; bases unmatched to any gene: 14. The CDR3 DNA sequence: TGTGCCAGCAGCTTAGATGCCGGGACAGGGAGGGAAGGGTACGAGCAGTACTTC. Translation gives CASSLDAGTGREGYEQYF.

The chain recombines TRBV27 with TRBJ1-1, with TRBD1 matching 7 bases. This CDR3 has 14 residues. Per germline, CDR1 MNHEY and CDR2 SMNVEV (reference sequence). The trim removed 6 bases at V and 5 bases at J, leaving 9 bases unmatched. The CDR3 region has the DNA TGTGCCAGCAGAATCCTTCAGGGGGGGACTGAAGCTTTCTTT. Its protein is CASRILQGGTEAFF.

CDR3 residues: CSVDAGVDYGYTF. The CDR3 DNA sequence: TGCAGCGTTGATGCAGGAGTGGATTATGGCTACACCTTC. V gene TRBV29-1 combines with J gene TRBJ1-2; D call uncertain. Trimming took off 3 bases at V and 5 bases at J, with 13 bases between the two ends. Per germline, CDR1 SQVTM and CDR2 ANQGSEA. The CDR3 runs to 13 residues. Full variable domain (outside the CDR3, taken from reference TRBV29-1 and TRBJ1-2): SAVISQKPSRDICQRGTSLTIQCQVDSQVTMMFWYRQQPGQSLTLIATANQGSEATYESGFVIDKFPISRPNLTFSTLTVSNMSPEDSSIYLCSVDAGVDYGYTFGSGTRLTVV.

The chain has TRBV19 and TRBJ2-5, with D unresolved. The CDR3 covers 13 residues. CDR1 is LNHDA and CDR2 is SQIVND in the germline V gene (reference sequence). The V end was cut by 3 bases, the J end by 2 bases, with 7 bases between. The CDR3 sequence is CASSILIQETQYF. For the CDR3, the DNA is TGTGCCAGTAGTATTCTAATACAAGAGACCCAGTACTTC.